The rows below give T cell receptor beta chains drawn from one sample of a study of T-cell reconstitution after alpha-beta-depleted transplantation in children. MiXCR, run by TCRdb on the PCR reads, gives a single entry per CDR3 protein. The sample has 450,000 to 550,000 distinct CDR3 sequences, roughly an eighth seen once. This material consisted of PBMCs, mostly from graft donor cells, taken 180 days after TCRalphabeta/CD19-depleted stem cell transplant. Source of these receptors: a female patient between 2 and 10 years old who had a stem cell transplant for aplastic anemia, so the T cells may come from the graft donor. CDR3s leave out the opening cysteine and the closing phenylalanine or tryptophan. Fields, in order: J gene, V gene, CDR3 protein.

j_call: TRBJ2-5; v_call: TRBV5-1; cdr3_aa: ASSILGWQQETQY
j_call: TRBJ1-5; v_call: TRBV6-1; cdr3_aa: ASRGPGTSSNQPQH
j_call: TRBJ2-3; v_call: TRBV7-6; cdr3_aa: ASSSFEAYRTDTQY
j_call: TRBJ2-1; v_call: TRBV20-1; cdr3_aa: SARAEGLVPYNEQF
j_call: TRBJ2-5; v_call: TRBV5-1; cdr3_aa: ASSLAGARTETQY
j_call: TRBJ2-4; v_call: TRBV6-1; cdr3_aa: ASSPDRGNIQY
j_call: TRBJ2-1; v_call: TRBV7-6; cdr3_aa: ASSHVGLADYNEQF
j_call: TRBJ1-1; v_call: TRBV3-1; cdr3_aa: ASSQATGAGTEAF
j_call: TRBJ1-5; v_call: TRBV6-5; cdr3_aa: ASSYRTGGSNQPQH
j_call: TRBJ2-2; v_call: TRBV4-3; cdr3_aa: ASSQGAGRTGELF
j_call: TRBJ2-1; v_call: TRBV7-2; cdr3_aa: ASSPAGGVDNEQF
j_call: TRBJ2-1; v_call: TRBV7-2; cdr3_aa: ASSAGTVAWYNEQF
j_call: TRBJ2-7; v_call: TRBV20-1; cdr3_aa: SARRTEDEQY
j_call: TRBJ1-1; v_call: TRBV12-3/TRBV12-4; cdr3_aa: ASSPSRGLAAF
j_call: TRBJ1-1; v_call: TRBV20-1; cdr3_aa: SARLGSLNTEAF
j_call: TRBJ1-6; v_call: TRBV27; cdr3_aa: ASYPRGTNSPLH
j_call: TRBJ1-6; v_call: TRBV9; cdr3_aa: ASSVAGTDNSPLH
j_call: TRBJ2-7; v_call: TRBV4-3; cdr3_aa: ASSQGVYLGGTGSYEQY
j_call: TRBJ2-2; v_call: TRBV4-3; cdr3_aa: ASSQDRSALELF
j_call: TRBJ1-5; v_call: TRBV6-5; cdr3_aa: ASSYRPDRDHQPQH
j_call: TRBJ2-7; v_call: TRBV12-3/TRBV12-4; cdr3_aa: ASSFDTIPHEQY
j_call: TRBJ1-3; v_call: TRBV7-2; cdr3_aa: ASSSTGVGNTIY
j_call: TRBJ2-3; v_call: TRBV4-3; cdr3_aa: ASSRTLAGGSTDTQY
j_call: TRBJ2-3; v_call: TRBV6-5; cdr3_aa: ASSYVGEGDTQY
j_call: TRBJ2-2; v_call: TRBV21-1; cdr3_aa: ASSDDRAEAGELF
j_call: TRBJ1-2; v_call: TRBV5-6; cdr3_aa: ASSPSPAESYGYT
j_call: TRBJ1-1; v_call: TRBV7-9; cdr3_aa: ASSLSLTGAEAF
j_call: TRBJ2-7; v_call: TRBV20-1; cdr3_aa: SAFPVRVYEQY
j_call: TRBJ2-1; v_call: TRBV24-1; cdr3_aa: ATSDPRTSGVTYNEQF
j_call: TRBJ2-1; v_call: TRBV11-1; cdr3_aa: ASSPVKTGPSGGTSYNEQF
j_call: TRBJ1-6; v_call: TRBV10-3; cdr3_aa: AIRTDRANSPLH
j_call: TRBJ2-3; v_call: TRBV9; cdr3_aa: ASSVAIRDTQY
j_call: TRBJ1-1; v_call: TRBV5-1; cdr3_aa: ASSLGRVAGWENTEAF
j_call: TRBJ1-3; v_call: TRBV11-2; cdr3_aa: ASSLYDRATGNTIY
j_call: TRBJ2-7; v_call: TRBV7-2; cdr3_aa: ASSSDRVGTEQY
j_call: TRBJ2-1; v_call: TRBV7-9; cdr3_aa: ASRNTGSQF
j_call: TRBJ1-5; v_call: TRBV21-1; cdr3_aa: ASSKAMGGRNYQPQH
j_call: TRBJ1-1; v_call: TRBV20-1; cdr3_aa: SARDGGGVMNTEAF
j_call: TRBJ2-1; v_call: TRBV20-1; cdr3_aa: SGTGGSYNEQF
j_call: TRBJ2-7; v_call: TRBV6-2/TRBV6-3; cdr3_aa: ASTVSGDAYEQY
j_call: TRBJ2-6; v_call: TRBV15; cdr3_aa: ATSRPGLARFGGANVLT